The 17 T cell receptor beta chains reported below all come from one sample, sequenced in a study of T cells in Graves' hyperthyroidism and ophthalmopathy (dated by TCRdb to the late 2010s). The library was obtained by multiplex PCR. Sequencing was carried out with an Illumina HiSeq 2000. TCR beta CDR3 regions were amplified from RNA transcripts. A first-round RT-PCR of the TCR CDR3 used the HTBI primer set with the Qiagen OneStep RT-PCR kit. TCRdb took the public reads, trimmed them with fastp at Q25, ran MiXCR for clone calling and kept in-frame beta chains. All rows with the same CDR3 protein become a single entry with the most common DNA and genes. The sample table holds hundreds of thousands of distinct CDR3 sequences, of which 15% to 19% were seen once. Roughly 7.7% of the sample lies in the top ten. Input material: blood. The receptors derive from a woman under 30 with Graves' hyperthyroidism.

Only a few counts were recorded for this clonotype. The genes are TRBV12-3 or TRBV12-4 and TRBJ1-6; D possibly corresponds to TRBD1 (5 bases). The CDR3 totals 15 residues. The ends were cut back, 6 bases at V and 4 bases at J, with 13 bases in the middle. CDR3 in amino acids: CASSPHEGYNSPLHF. CDR3 coding DNA: TGTGCCAGCAGCCCCCATGAGGGGTATAATTCACCCCTCCACTTT.

This CDR3 is CSAAGLAGYEQYF. DNA of the CDR3: TGCAGTGCCGCCGGACTAGCCGGCTACGAGCAGTACTTC. The chain is built from TRBV20-1 and TRBJ2-7; 8 bases fit TRBD2. With V trimmed by 6 bases and J by 3 bases, 7 bases remained unmatched. The germline CDR1 and CDR2 sequences are DFQATT and SNEGSKA (reference sequence). The CDR3 has 13 amino acids.

Comment on this clonotype: Being one base from a much bigger clone, this may be a read error. The rearrangement links TRBV6-1 to TRBJ2-7, with D maybe TRBD2 (5 bases). Germline CDR1 MNHNS, CDR2 SASEGT. This CDR3 contains 14 residues. V lost 6 bases, J lost 7 bases, and 19 bases lay in between. CDR3 sequence: CASRRGSGSGEQYF. The CDR3 nucleotides are TGTGCCAGCAGGAGAGGGTCGGGATCTGGAGAGCAGTACTTC.

This clonotype was counted a few times. This chain connects TRBV6-4 to TRBJ2-1; a weak D match, TRBD1 (6 bases). Germline V CDR1 and CDR2: MRHNA, SNTAGT. The CDR3 totals 15 residues. V was clipped by 3 bases and J by 1 base, with 10 bases between them. The CDR3: CASSESTGSYNEQFF. The CDR3 nucleotides are TGTGCCAGCAGTGAGAGTACAGGGTCCTACAATGAGCAGTTCTTC.

This clonotype was found many times. The rearrangement joins TRBV20-1 to TRBJ2-1, with 11 nucleotides matching TRBD2. The trim removed 6 bases at V and 6 bases at J, leaving 7 bases unmatched. The length of the CDR3 is 14 residues. Germline CDR1 and CDR2: DFQATT and SNEGSKA (reference sequence). The CDR3 DNA reads TGCAGTGCCCTACTAGCGGGAGTATCCAATGAGCAGTTCTTC. This encodes CSALLAGVSNEQFF.

J is TRBJ2-2 and V is TRBV3-1; D unclear. V was trimmed by 0 bases and J by 4 bases, leaving 18 bases between them. The CDR3 runs to 18 residues. Germline values: CDR1 LGHDT, CDR2 YNNKEL (reference sequence). Written as DNA, the CDR3 is TGTGCCAGCAGCCAAGAGATGGAAGCGACTGTTCTCACCGGGGAGCTGTTTTTT. Protein product: CASSQEMEATVLTGELFF. Based on the CDR3 plus reference TRBV3-1 and TRBJ2-2, the full variable domain is DTAVSQTPKYLVTQMGNDKSIKCEQNLGHDTMYWYKQDSKKFLKIMFSYNNKELIINETVPNRFSPKSPDKAHLNLHINSLELGDSAVYFCASSQEMEATVLTGELFFGEGSRLTVL.

This clonotype appeared many times. The V and J genes are TRBV2 and TRBJ2-7; D possibly corresponds to TRBD1 (5 bases). Per germline, CDR1 SNHLY and CDR2 FYNNEI. Trimming removed 4 bases from V and 0 bases from J, with 10 bases in between. CDR3 size: 14 residues. CDR3 bases: TGTGCCAGCAGTGCCACACAGGTCTCCTACGAGCAGTACTTC. It translates to CASSATQVSYEQYF.

V and J are TRBV5-5 and TRBJ1-6, with unresolved D. The V gene's germline CDR1 is SGHKS and CDR2 YYEKEE (reference sequence). CDR3 length: 17 residues. With 4 bases removed from V and 6 bases from J, the gap between germline ends came to 20 bases. The CDR3 here is CASSDVGGQAFNSPLHF. CDR3 nucleotides: TGTGCCAGCAGCGACGTAGGCGGGCAGGCGTTTAATTCACCCCTCCACTTT.

This clonotype was recorded many times. This chain uses TRBV2 with TRBJ2-3, with 8 bases aligning to TRBD1. This CDR3 is 15 amino acids long. CDR1 SNHLY and CDR2 FYNNEI come from the germline V gene. The trim removed 6 bases at V and 4 bases at J, leaving 9 bases unmatched. The CDR3 DNA reads as TGTGCCAGCAGGGAAACAGGGGGTTGGTCAGATACGCAGTATTTT. Amino acid sequence: CASRETGGWSDTQYF.

This clonotype has ten or more counts. This chain joins TRBV20-1 and TRBJ1-2; TRBD1 agrees at 12 bases. The germline gives CDR1 DFQATT, CDR2 SNEGSKA (reference sequence). This CDR3 is 14 amino acids long. Germline trimming cut 3 bases from V and 2 bases from J; bases unmatched to any gene: 1. CDR3 DNA sequence: TGCAGTGCTAGGGGGACAGGGGGCAACTATGGCTACACCTTC. Translated: CSARGTGGNYGYTF.

This clonotype was counted at least ten times. This chain links TRBV20-1 with TRBJ2-2, with D uncertain. The germline V gene encodes CDR1 DFQATT and CDR2 SNEGSKA (reference sequence). Trimming shortened V by 5 bases and J by 7 bases, and 17 bases separated the two germline ends. The CDR3 contains 14 residues. CDR3 residues: CSASPRVSGGELFF. The DNA of the CDR3 is TGCAGTGCTTCCCCACGGGTGTCCGGCGGGGAGCTGTTTTTT.

The V call is TRBV27, the J call TRBJ1-1; no definite D call. Trimming took 6 bases from V and 4 from J, leaving 15 bases between them. Germline V lookup: CDR1 MNHEY, CDR2 SMNVEV (reference sequence). The CDR3 covers 14 residues. The CDR3, as DNA: TGTGCCAGCAGAGCTTATCAGGTCACCACTGAAGCTTTCTTT. Protein sequence: CASRAYQVTTEAFF.

This clonotype occurred many times. V usage is TRBV27 and J usage is TRBJ2-7; 9 positions match TRBD1. V gave up 3 bases and J gave up 3 bases; unmatched junction bases: 6. Germline values: CDR1 MNHEY, CDR2 SMNVEV (reference sequence). CDR3 length equals 15 residues. This CDR3 is CASSLLRDRVYEQYF. CDR3 bases: TGTGCCAGCAGTTTGCTCCGGGACAGGGTCTACGAGCAGTACTTC.

This chain connects TRBV19 to TRBJ2-3, with D tentatively TRBD2 (6 bases). CDR3 size: 16 residues. Germline V gene lookup returns CDR1 LNHDA and CDR2 SQIVND (reference sequence). Trimming shortened V by 3 bases and J by 5 bases, and 18 bases separated the two germline ends. The CDR3 spells CASSIRGTLGVDTQYF. CDR3 in DNA: TGTGCCAGTAGTATTCGGGGGACGCTAGGGGTAGATACGCAGTATTTT.

This clonotype occurred once. The J gene is TRBJ2-1, the V gene TRBV4-1; D is possibly TRBD2 (5 bases). The end of the DNA fits TRBJ2-7 better, so the J call may be wrong. The CDR3 totals 16 residues. The germline V gene has CDR1 MGHRA and CDR2 YSYEKL. The CDR3 protein is CASSQDAAGSYNEQYF. The CDR3, as DNA: TGCGCCAGCAGCCAAGATGCGGCGGGCTCCTACAATGAGCAGTACTTC.

This clonotype appeared many times. The chain employs TRBV14 and TRBJ2-2; TRBD1 is a possible D gene (5 bases). The CDR3 extends over 14 amino acids. Germline CDR1 and CDR2: SGHDN and FVKESK. The V gene lost 2 bases and the J gene lost 5 bases, with 9 bases spanning the gap. CDR3 loop: CASSQYRSTGELFF. The CDR3 coding sequence is TGTGCCAGCAGCCAATACAGGTCGACCGGGGAGCTGTTTTTT.

Note on this clonotype: A much larger clone lies a single base off, so this may be a read error. V is TRBV18 and J is TRBJ2-5; the D is unclear. There are 12 residues in the CDR3. CDR1 is KGHSH and CDR2 is LQKENI in the germline V gene. Here the CDR3 DNA reads TGTGCCGGCTCACCAGAACAAGAGACCCAGTACTTC. This sequence encodes CAGSPEQETQYF.